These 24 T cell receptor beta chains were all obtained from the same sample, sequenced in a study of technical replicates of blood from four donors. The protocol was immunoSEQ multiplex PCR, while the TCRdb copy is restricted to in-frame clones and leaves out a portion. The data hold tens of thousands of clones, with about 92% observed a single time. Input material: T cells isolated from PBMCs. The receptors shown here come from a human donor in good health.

CDR3 coding DNA: TGTGCCAGCAGCCCGGGACAGCTCCAAGAGACCCAGTACTTC. It encodes CASSPGQLQETQYF. J is TRBJ2-5 and V is TRBV4-2; 7 positions agree with TRBD1. CDR3 length equals 14 residues. J was trimmed by 1 base and V by 4 bases; bases with no gene match: 3. The germline V gene encodes CDR1 LGHNA and CDR2 YNFKEQ.

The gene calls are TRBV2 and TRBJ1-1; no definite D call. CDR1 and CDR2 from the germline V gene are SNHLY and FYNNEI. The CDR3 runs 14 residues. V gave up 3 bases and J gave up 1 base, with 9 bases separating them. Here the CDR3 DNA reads TGTGCCAGCAGTGACAGACGGGAGAACACTGAAGCTTTCTTT. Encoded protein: CASSDRRENTEAFF.

CDR3: CASSFTSGGGNTGELFF. CDR3 DNA sequence: TGTGCCAGCAGCTTCACTAGCGGGGGGGGAAACACCGGGGAGCTGTTTTTT. The chain employs TRBV11-2 and TRBJ2-2, with 13 positions matching TRBD2. Germline V lookup: CDR1 SGHAT, CDR2 FQNNGV. V gave up 3 bases and J gave up 2 bases; unmatched junction bases: 3. This CDR3 comprises 17 residues.

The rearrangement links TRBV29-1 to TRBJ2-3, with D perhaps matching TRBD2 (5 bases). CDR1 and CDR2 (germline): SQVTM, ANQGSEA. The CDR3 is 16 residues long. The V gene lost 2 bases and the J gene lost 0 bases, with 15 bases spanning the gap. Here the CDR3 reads CSVEYVASHSTDTQYF. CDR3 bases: TGCAGCGTTGAATATGTAGCGTCCCACAGCACAGATACGCAGTATTTT.

DNA for the CDR3: TGTGCCAGCAGCTCCGGACTAGCGGCGAGCTCCTACAATGAGCAGTTCTTC. This encodes CASSSGLAASSYNEQFF. This rearrangement joins TRBV9 to TRBJ2-1, with 10 bases that match TRBD2. Germline V gene data show CDR1 as SGDLS and CDR2 as YYNGEE. The CDR3 covers 17 residues. Germline trimming cut 4 bases from V and 0 bases from J; bases unmatched to any gene: 7. Variable domain in full (rest from reference TRBV9 and TRBJ2-1): DSGVTQTPKHLITATGQRVTLRCSPRSGDLSVYWYQQSLDQGLQFLIQYYNGEERAKGNILERFSAQQFPDLHSELNLSSLELGDSALYFCASSSGLAASSYNEQFFGPGTRLTVL.

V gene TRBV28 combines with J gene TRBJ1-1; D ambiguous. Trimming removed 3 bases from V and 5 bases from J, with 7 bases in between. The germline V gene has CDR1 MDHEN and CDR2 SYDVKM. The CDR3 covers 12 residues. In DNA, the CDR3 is TGTGCCAGCAGTTTCTCTCGGACTGAAGCTTTCTTT. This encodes CASSFSRTEAFF.

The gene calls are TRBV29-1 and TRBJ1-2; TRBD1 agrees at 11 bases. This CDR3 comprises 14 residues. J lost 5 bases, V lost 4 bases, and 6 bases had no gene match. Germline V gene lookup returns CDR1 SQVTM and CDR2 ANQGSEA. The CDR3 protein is CSVGAGQGGYGYTF. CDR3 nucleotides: TGCAGCGTTGGGGCGGGACAGGGGGGTTATGGCTACACCTTC.

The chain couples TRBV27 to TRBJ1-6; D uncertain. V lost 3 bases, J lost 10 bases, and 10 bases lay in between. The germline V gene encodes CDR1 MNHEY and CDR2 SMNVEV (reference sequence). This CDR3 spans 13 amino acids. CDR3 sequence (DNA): TGTGCCAGCAGTTTCACGGGTACATCACCCCTCCACTTT. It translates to CASSFTGTSPLHF.

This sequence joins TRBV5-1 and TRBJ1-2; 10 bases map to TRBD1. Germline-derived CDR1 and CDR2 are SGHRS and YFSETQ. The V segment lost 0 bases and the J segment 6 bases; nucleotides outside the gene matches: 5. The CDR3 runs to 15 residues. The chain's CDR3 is CASSLAKTGGDGYTF. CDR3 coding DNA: TGCGCCAGCAGCTTGGCCAAGACAGGGGGCGATGGCTACACCTTC.

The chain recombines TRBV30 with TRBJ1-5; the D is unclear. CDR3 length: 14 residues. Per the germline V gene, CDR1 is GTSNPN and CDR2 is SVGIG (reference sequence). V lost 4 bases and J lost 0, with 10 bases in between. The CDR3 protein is CAWTTGYSNQPQHF. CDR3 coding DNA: TGTGCCTGGACTACCGGTTATAGCAATCAGCCCCAGCATTTT.

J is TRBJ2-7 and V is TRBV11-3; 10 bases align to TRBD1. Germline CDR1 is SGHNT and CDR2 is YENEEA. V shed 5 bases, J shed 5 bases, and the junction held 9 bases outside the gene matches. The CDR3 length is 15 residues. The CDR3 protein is CASSPRGQGLDEQYF. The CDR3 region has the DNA TGTGCCAGCAGCCCAAGGGGACAGGGGCTGGACGAGCAGTACTTC.

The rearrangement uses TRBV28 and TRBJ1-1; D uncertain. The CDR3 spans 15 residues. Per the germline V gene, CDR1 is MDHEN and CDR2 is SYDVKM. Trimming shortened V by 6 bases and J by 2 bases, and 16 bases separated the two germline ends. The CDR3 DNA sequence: TGTGCCAGCAGCTTGGAGGCAGGTGCCAACACTGAAGCTTTCTTT. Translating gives CASSLEAGANTEAFF.

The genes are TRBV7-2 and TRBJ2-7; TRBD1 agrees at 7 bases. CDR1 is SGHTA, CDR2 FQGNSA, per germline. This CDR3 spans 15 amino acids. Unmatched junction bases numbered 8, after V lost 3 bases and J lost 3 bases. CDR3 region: CASSLVTGLYYEQYF. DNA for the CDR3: TGTGCCAGCAGCTTGGTGACAGGGTTATACTACGAGCAGTACTTC.

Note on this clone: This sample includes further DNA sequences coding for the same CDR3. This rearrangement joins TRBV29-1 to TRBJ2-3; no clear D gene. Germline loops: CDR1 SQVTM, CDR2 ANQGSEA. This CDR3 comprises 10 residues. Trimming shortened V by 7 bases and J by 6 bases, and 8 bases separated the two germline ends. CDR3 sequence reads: CSAREDTQYF. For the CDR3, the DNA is TGCAGCGCAAGAGAGGATACGCAGTATTTT.

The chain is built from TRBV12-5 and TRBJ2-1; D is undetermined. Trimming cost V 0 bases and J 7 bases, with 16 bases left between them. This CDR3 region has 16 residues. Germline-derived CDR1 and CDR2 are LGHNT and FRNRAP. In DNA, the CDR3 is TGTGCTAGTGGTTTGGTTCTCCGGGTCCGTCCTAATGAGCAGTTCTTC. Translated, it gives CASGLVLRVRPNEQFF.

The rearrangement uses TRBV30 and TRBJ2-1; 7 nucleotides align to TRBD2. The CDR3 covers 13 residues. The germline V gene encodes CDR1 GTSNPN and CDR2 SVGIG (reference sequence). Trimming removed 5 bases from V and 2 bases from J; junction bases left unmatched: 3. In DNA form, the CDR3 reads TGTGCCTGGTCAGCGGGGACCTACAATGAGCAGTTCTTC. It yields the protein CAWSAGTYNEQFF.

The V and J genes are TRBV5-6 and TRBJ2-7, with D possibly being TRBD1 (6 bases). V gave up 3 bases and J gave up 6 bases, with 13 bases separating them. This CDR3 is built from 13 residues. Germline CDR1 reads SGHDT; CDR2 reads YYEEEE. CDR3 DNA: TGTGCCAGCAGCTATGATACAGGGTCCGAGCAGTACTTC. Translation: CASSYDTGSEQYF.

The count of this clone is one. The CDR3 region is CAWSVRLATQYF. DNA of the CDR3: TGTGCCTGGAGTGTGCGGTTGGCTACGCAGTATTTT. The gene calls are TRBV30 and TRBJ2-3; no definite D call. V lost 0 bases and J lost 8, with 9 bases in between. The CDR3 length is 12 residues. The germline V gene has CDR1 GTSNPN and CDR2 SVGIG (reference sequence). Full variable domain (remainder filled in from reference TRBV30 and TRBJ2-3): SQTIHQWPATLVQPVGSPLSLECTVEGTSNPNLYWYRQAAGRGLQLLFYSVGIGQISSEVPQNLSASRPQDRQFILSSKKLLLSDSGFYLCAWSVRLATQYFGPGTRLTVL.

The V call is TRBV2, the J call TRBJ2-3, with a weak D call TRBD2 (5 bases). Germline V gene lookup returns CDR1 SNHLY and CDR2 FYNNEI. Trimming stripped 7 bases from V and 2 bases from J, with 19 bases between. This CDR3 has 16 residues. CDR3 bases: TGTGCCAGCATTAGAAGTCCGGACTTTCTCACAGATACGCAGTATTTT. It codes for CASIRSPDFLTDTQYF.

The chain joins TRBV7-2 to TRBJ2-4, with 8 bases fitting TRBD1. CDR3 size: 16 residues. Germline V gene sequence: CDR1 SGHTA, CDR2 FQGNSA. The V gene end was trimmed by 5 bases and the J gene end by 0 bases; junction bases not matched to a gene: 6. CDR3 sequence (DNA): TGTGCCAGCAGCACGGGACAGGCGATAGCCAAAAACATTCAGTACTTC. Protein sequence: CASSTGQAIAKNIQYF.

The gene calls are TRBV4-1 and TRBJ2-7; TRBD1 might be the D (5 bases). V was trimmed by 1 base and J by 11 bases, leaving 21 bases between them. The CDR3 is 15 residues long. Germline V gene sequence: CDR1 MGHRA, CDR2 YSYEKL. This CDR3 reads CASSQVADNNNEEYF. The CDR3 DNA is TGCGCCAGCAGCCAAGTCGCGGACAACAACAATGAGGAGTACTTC.

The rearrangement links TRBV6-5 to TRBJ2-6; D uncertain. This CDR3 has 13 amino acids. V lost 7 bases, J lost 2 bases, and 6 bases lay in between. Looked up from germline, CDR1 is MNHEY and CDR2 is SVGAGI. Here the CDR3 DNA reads TGTGCCAGCACCGTCCCTGGGGCCAACGTCCTGACTTTC. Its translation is CASTVPGANVLTF.

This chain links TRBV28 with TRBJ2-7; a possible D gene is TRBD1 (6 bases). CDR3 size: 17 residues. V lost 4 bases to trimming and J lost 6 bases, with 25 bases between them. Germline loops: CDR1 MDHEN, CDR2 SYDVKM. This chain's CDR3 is CASSSRAPDRSGGEQYF. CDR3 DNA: TGTGCCAGCAGTTCCCGGGCTCCAGACAGGTCCGGTGGCGAGCAGTACTTC.

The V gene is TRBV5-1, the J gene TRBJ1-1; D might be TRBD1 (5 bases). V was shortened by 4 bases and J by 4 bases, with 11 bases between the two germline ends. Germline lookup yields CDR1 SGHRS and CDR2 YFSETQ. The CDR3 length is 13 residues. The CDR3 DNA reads TGCGCCAGCAGCCGCCCGGGGGGCACTGAAGCTTTCTTT. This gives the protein CASSRPGGTEAFF. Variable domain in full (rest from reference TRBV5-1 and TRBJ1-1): KAGVTQTPRYLIKTRGQQVTLSCSPISGHRSVSWYQQTPGQGLQFLFEYFSETQRNKGNFPGRFSGRQFSNSRSEMNVSTLELGDSALYLCASSRPGGTEAFFGQGTRLTVV.